A selection of T cell receptor beta chains follows, all from one sample in a study of cytomegalovirus exposure and HLA in healthy donors. Produced via immunoSEQ multiplex PCR; TCRdb's table is partial and in-frame only. This listing includes about 74,000 clones. Sequenced: PBMCs. All receptors come from a female donor in good health and CMV-seropositive. CDR3s leave out the opening cysteine and the closing phenylalanine or tryptophan.

TRBJ1-1	TRBV6-1	ASSEVGWGQRSTEAF
TRBJ1-5	TRBV28	ASCTGGGLQPQH
TRBJ2-1	TRBV7-7	ASSLSAGGYNEQF
TRBJ2-7	TRBV5-4	ASSSERGPYEQY
TRBJ1-5	TRBV7-9	ASSLKGNQPQH
TRBJ2-5	TRBV7-8	ASSFNREKQY
TRBJ2-7	TRBV6-5	ASRTGQGIYEQY
TRBJ2-2	TRBV5-4	ASSTGTSGTGELF
TRBJ2-7	TRBV7-8	ASSLDSGSGFYEQY
TRBJ2-7	TRBV19	ASSIGGTGLHEQY
TRBJ1-1	TRBV6-5	ASRGPFEAF
TRBJ1-1	TRBV29-1	SGGSGTGGQVD
TRBJ1-1	TRBV10-3	AIRAPWPSERAF
TRBJ1-6	TRBV2	ASSELGARSPLH